What follows are 5 T cell receptor beta chains derived from one specimen sequenced in a study of cytomegalovirus exposure and HLA in healthy donors. Primers for the PCR totalled 60 Vbeta and 13 Jbeta. The assay was immunoSEQ multiplex PCR, and TCRdb's table has in-frame clones only and misses some. The table for this sample gives 65,000 to 90,000 clones. Sequencing input: PBMCs. The receptors were gathered from a female donor in good health and CMV-seropositive.

The rearrangement uses TRBV5-1 and TRBJ2-7; D not resolved. Germline CDR1 SGHRS, CDR2 YFSETQ. The CDR3 has 14 residues. With 5 bases removed from V and 4 bases from J, the gap between germline ends came to 16 bases. The CDR3 region has the DNA TGCGCCAGCAGAGTGACTGGCCCCGAGTACGAGCAGTACTTC. It is translated as CASRVTGPEYEQYF.

The chain is built from TRBV6-1 and TRBJ1-5; TRBD1 aligns across 7 bases. The CDR3 loop spans 15 amino acids. After removal of 1 base from V and 3 bases from J, the junction contained 3 bases not matched to a gene. The germline V gene has CDR1 MNHNS and CDR2 SASEGT. CDR3: CASSEVRGTNQPQHF. DNA of the CDR3: TGTGCCAGCAGTGAAGTCAGGGGGACCAATCAGCCCCAGCATTTT.

This chain links TRBV7-9 with TRBJ1-1; TRBD1 matches 11 bases. J gave up 7 bases and V 3 bases, and 13 bases lay outside the gene matches. Germline CDR1 is SEHNR and CDR2 is FQNEAQ (reference sequence). The CDR3 totals 17 residues. This chain's CDR3 is CASSFEVSRGTGGEAFF. The CDR3 DNA reads as TGTGCCAGCAGCTTCGAGGTCTCACGAGGGACAGGGGGTGAAGCTTTCTTT.

J is TRBJ2-5 and V is TRBV20-1, with D hard to call. The germline V gene encodes CDR1 DFQATT and CDR2 SNEGSKA (reference sequence). There are 11 residues in the CDR3. V lost 4 bases to trimming and J lost 3 bases, with 6 bases between them. CDR3 region: CSAIRKETQYF. The DNA for the CDR3 is TGCAGTGCTATCCGTAAAGAGACCCAGTACTTC.

The chain employs TRBV28 and TRBJ1-1; D possibly corresponds to TRBD1 (5 bases). Deletions cut 4 bases from V and 3 bases from J, with 12 bases between. The CDR3 spans 14 residues. Germline assignment: CDR1 MDHEN and CDR2 SYDVKM. CDR3 bases: TGTGCCAGCAGTTCCCTGTGGGGCGACACTGAAGCTTTCTTT. It specifies CASSSLWGDTEAFF.